The T cell receptor (beta chain) under discussion was sequenced for a study of cytomegalovirus exposure and HLA in healthy donors (dated by TCRdb to the late 2010s). As for the study more broadly: In an earlier analysis of under 600 of the donors, approximately 300 Gb of sequence data and 120 million or so unique TCR beta sequences from roughly 180 million T cells were reported. To decide whether each TCR beta V gene segment behaved as functional or pseudogenic, an earlier analysis of fewer than 750 of the donors relied on high-throughput TCR beta sequencing. A handful of DR-DQ haplotypes were treated as single units for association and clustering because of strong linkage in the cohort. Rather than drawing on any new phenotypic data, the later analysis identified candidate immune exposures from TCR beta sequences and the way those sequences occurred across donors. The study combined high-throughput TCR immunosequencing, statistical association of individual TCRs with disease status, and machine learning to predict cytomegalovirus infection status. Approximately 300 gigabases of sequencing data and 75 million to 85 million unique TCR sequences made up an early release that covered around 640 HLA-typed donors. Donor age, sex, ethnicity and CMV serostatus were compiled together with the repertoire data. The number of typed donors differed by locus: about 629-630 for A, B, C, DRB1 and DQB1; some 540 for DQA1; roughly 600 for DPA1; and 400 to 480 for DPB1. The study aimed to test whether signatures of past pathogen exposure could be identified by cataloging public T cell receptors. HLA typing included class I and class II loci at four-digit resolution. A later genetic analysis took genome-wide SNP genotypes for about three fifths of the roughly 670 donors and used that subset as a discovery cohort. Besides the first cohort of about 730 subjects, a separate validation cohort made up of around 120 different subjects was used. The study profiled the T cell repertoires of hundreds of subjects by immunosequencing and related them to cytomegalovirus serostatus. Among the roughly 390 genotyped donors, around 81% belonged to the genetic ancestry cluster associated with self-reported Caucasian donors. Across about 380 genotyped donors of the cohort, an average of roughly 230,000 unique TCR beta nucleotide sequences per donor were sequenced, and 15% to 20% of those sequences were non-productive. To study patterns of TCR occurrence, a later analysis re-analyzed previously published TCR beta repertoires from 650 to 750 donors and added high-resolution HLA genotyping. Every repertoire in the discovery cohort had been generated on one and the same sequencing platform.

Relative to germline, V is missing 4 bases and J is missing 9 bases, with 9 bases of the junction outside any gene match. CDR1 LNHDA and CDR2 SQIVND are derived from the germline V gene (reference sequence). From the cysteine up to the phenylalanine, the CDR3 has a length of 15 residues. Only CDR3 DNA is held: 45 bases, read in frame from base 1. General findings and caveats noted by the study authors: HLA typing was unavailable for some donors at each locus, so association tests used only the typed subset. Immune exposure information for the cohort was limited to CMV serostatus. In a later analysis, about 16,000 TCR beta sequences were associated with specific HLA alleles at a false discovery rate of 0.05. Broadly in line with IMGT annotations, most TCR beta V segments showed up in productive rearrangements about 87% or about 30% of the time in an earlier analysis of under 700 of the donors. Compared with the approximately 710-donor mean, donors in an Asian-associated ancestry cluster had fewer N-insertions in productive TCRs, according to a later genetic analysis. Assigning TCR associations to individual alleles was difficult when HLA alleles, especially DR and DQ, strongly co-occurred. A further reported finding was that TCR beta sequences accurately predicted the HLA-A and HLA-B alleles for most subjects in the first cohort. In a later analysis, HLA-associated TCR beta chains showed more clonal expansion and lower generation probabilities than non-associated chains that were equally common. The sequencing pipeline was judged likely to have produced a cluster of highly shared sequence variants as a technical artifact. In vitro tests confirmed that a few of the cytomegalovirus-associated TCR beta chains recognize cytomegalovirus antigens. In a later analysis, TCR association rates were found to vary across HLA loci, with the most associated TCRs seen for DRB1 alleles and the fewest for HLA-C alleles. While some public TCRs were present in many individuals, most TCR sequences turned up only very rarely across donors. Because counts were too low, seventeen rarely observed V segments, including chromosome 9 orphons, were excluded from the earlier analysis of some 540 of the donors. A later analysis reported that several top co-occurrence clusters appeared linked to parvovirus B19, influenza, CMV and Epstein-Barr virus. Linkage disequilibrium might explain the correlated functional status among segregating V segments, but an unknown experimental factor could not be ruled out. The 87-base-pair reads could not distinguish some IMGT-functional V segments, including TRBV6-2 and TRBV6-3, so those segments were excluded. The authors suggested that the approach could potentially be extended to other disease states and immunological phenotypes. In this cohort, only TCR beta chains were sequenced, and detectable features were limited by the absence of alpha or paired-chain data. Most CMV-associated TCR beta chains appeared to be HLA-restricted in a later analysis, and the HLA associations seemed to be driven largely by CMV exposure. The presence/absence analyses assumed that sequencing depth was roughly uniform across donors, and that assumption may not be true. Cytomegalovirus status was reported to be diagnosed by the classifier with high specificity and sensitivity in both the original and validation cohorts. The study listed 150 to 200 TCR beta chains as associated with cytomegalovirus. V-gene and J-gene trimming of TCR beta chains was associated with a missense DCLRE1C variant in a later genetic analysis, and the association was replicated in an independent cohort.

The cohort was made up of roughly 670 healthy bone marrow donors. At the time of sampling, all cohort members were nominally healthy, though unrecorded immune exposures were likely present. The donor was CMV seropositive and belonged to the group of about 290 seropositive cohort members. Each donor provided a peripheral blood sample, and peripheral blood mononuclear cells were used for TCR beta sequencing. Genomic DNA was extracted from the blood cell samples with the Qiagen DNeasy Blood Extraction Kit. Points on this clone: The clone's antigen remains unknown. No base quality values were provided; no much bigger clone lies one nucleotide off.

The library was built by means of the immunoSEQ multiplex PCR assay. For the multiplex PCR, a mixture combining 60 forward primers for TCR Vbeta segments and 13 reverse primers for TCR Jbeta segments was used. The CDR3 region of rearranged TCR beta genes was amplified from genomic DNA with a multiplex PCR assay. Amplified TCR beta libraries were sequenced as 87-base-pair reads on the Illumina HiSeq System. The original pipeline was this. In a later analysis, 80 million or so unique TCR beta chains were counted across the approximately 640 repertoires, and around 10 million of these chains were shared by at least two donors. Raw reads were error-corrected and collapsed into unique sequences by a nearest-neighbor algorithm in which closely related sequences were merged to remove PCR and sequencing errors. To assign V, D and J gene segments, CDR3 sequences were aligned to IMGT reference sequences. Each retained sequence needed at least a six-nucleotide match to both a V gene segment and a J gene segment. A rearrangement counted as productive if the CDR3 had no stop codons and remained in frame with V and J, and every other rearrangement counted as non-productive. Following IMGT convention, CDR3 was defined as the stretch from the second conserved V-encoded cysteine to the conserved J-encoded phenylalanine. The earlier analysis of some 540 of the donors excluded any sequence lacking an unambiguous match to a single V gene segment. An earlier analysis of around 600 of the donors classified V segments as functional when productive rearrangements were above 56.7% and as segregating when the standard deviation between donors was above 5%. To diagnose cytomegalovirus status from the catalog of TCR beta chain sequences, a statistical classification framework was built. In a later analysis, TCR nucleotide sequences were compared against IMGT/GENE-DB human TR gene sequences so that V and J genes could be assigned. In a later analysis, CDR3 sequences and most-parsimonious VDJ recombination scenarios were assigned using the TCRdist pipeline. In a later analysis, every TCR beta chain was defined by the combination of its CDR3 amino acid sequence and its V-gene family, and reads without a unique V-gene family were dropped. To address suspected cross-contamination and a sequencing artifact, a later analysis removed approximately 600 highly shared, low-generation-probability nucleotide sequences. For each public chain, a later analysis derived a clonal expansion index from normalized ranks of inferred template counts within each repertoire. In a later analysis, generation probabilities were computed with a VDJ recombination model fitted to out-of-frame rearrangements, and the resulting probabilities were checked against IGoR. In a later analysis, TCR-TCR, TCR-HLA and TCR-CMV co-occurrence was scored with hypergeometric tests, and a repertoire-size bias correction was applied to TCR pairs. A later analysis estimated false discovery rates by permuting HLA or CMV assignments 20 times. In a later analysis, co-occurring TCRs were grouped using DBSCAN, and TCRdist sequence similarity was added for clustering within HLA-allele-positive subsets. Repertoires with fewer than 30,000 or more than 120,000 public chains were left out of co-occurrence clustering, as were a handful of repertoires with anomalous nucleotide sharing. TCRdb provides this immuneACCESS table in a form limited to in-frame rearrangements. Some clones are lacking; in checked studies, under half of them reflect an unresolved V gene, and why the rest are absent is not known. V and J calls and clone size are as listed in that table; D and trimming were resolved from the DNA. The sample data list tens of thousands of clones, and 67% of these were observed just once. Clones ranked in the top ten supply 6.5% to 7.5% of the sample.

The receptor was isolated from a woman aged 45-65 years in good health and CMV-seropositive. Sequencing was carried out using PBMCs. The chain is encoded by TRBV19 joined to TRBJ2-3; a stretch of 11 junction bases matches TRBD2. The CDR3 has the sequence CASSTLAGGWNTQYF. The base sequence is TGTGCCAGTAGTACGCTAGCGGGGGGATGGAACACGCAGTATTTT.